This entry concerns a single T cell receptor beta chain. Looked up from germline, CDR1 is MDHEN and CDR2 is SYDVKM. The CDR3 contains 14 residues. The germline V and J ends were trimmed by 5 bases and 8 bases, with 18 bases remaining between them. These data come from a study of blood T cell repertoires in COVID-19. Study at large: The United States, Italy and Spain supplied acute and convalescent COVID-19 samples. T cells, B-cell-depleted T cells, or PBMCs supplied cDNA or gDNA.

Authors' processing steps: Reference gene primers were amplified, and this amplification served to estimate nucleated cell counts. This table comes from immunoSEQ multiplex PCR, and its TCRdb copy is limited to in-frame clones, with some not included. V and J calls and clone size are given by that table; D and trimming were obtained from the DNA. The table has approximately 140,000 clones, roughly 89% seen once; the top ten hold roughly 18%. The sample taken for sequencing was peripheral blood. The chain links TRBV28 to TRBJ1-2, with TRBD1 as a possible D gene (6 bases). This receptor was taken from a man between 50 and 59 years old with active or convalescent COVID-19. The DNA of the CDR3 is TGTGCCAGCAGTGCAATGACAGGTTCCTCCGGCTACACCTTC. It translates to CASSAMTGSSGYTF.